This passage covers 28 T cell receptor beta chains from one sample sequenced in a study of control samples from healthy donors and cancer patients. This table comes from immunoSEQ multiplex PCR, and its TCRdb copy is limited to in-frame clones, with some not included. The repertoire consists of about 120,000 clones, with 75% to 90% occurring once and the leading ten covering approximately 1%. Sequences were obtained from PBMCs. Every receptor here comes from a woman between 45 and 65 years old with colorectal cancer.

V gene TRBV2 combines with J gene TRBJ2-5; D is uncertain. Trimming stripped 5 bases from V and 2 bases from J, with 3 bases between. CDR1 SNHLY and CDR2 FYNNEI come from the germline V gene. The CDR3 is 11 amino acids. The CDR3 is CASSWQETQYF. The CDR3 DNA reads TGTGCCAGCAGTTGGCAAGAGACCCAGTACTTC.

The CDR3 nucleotides read TGTGCCAGCAGCCCCTCGGACAGGTCTAGCAATCAGCCCCAGCATTTT. This translates into CASSPSDRSSNQPQHF. The V call is TRBV6-6, the J call TRBJ1-5; 7 nucleotides match TRBD1. Looked up from germline, CDR1 is MNHNY and CDR2 is SVGAGI (reference sequence). V gave up 6 bases and J gave up 0 bases; unmatched junction bases: 8. CDR3 length: 16 amino acids.

The J gene is TRBJ2-7, the V gene TRBV3-1 (or the pseudogene TRBV3-2); TRBD1 is a possible D gene (5 bases). Per the germline V gene, CDR1 is LGHDT and CDR2 is YNNKEL (reference sequence). Trimming stripped 0 bases from V and 2 bases from J, with 11 bases between. The CDR3 runs to 15 residues. CDR3 DNA: TGTGCCAGCAGCCAAGATCAGGGTCCTCCCTACGAGCAGTACTTC. It translates to CASSQDQGPPYEQYF.

The chain carries TRBV27 and TRBJ1-2, with TRBD1 matching 7 bases. The germline V gene encodes CDR1 MNHEY and CDR2 SMNVEV (reference sequence). The CDR3 length is 14 residues. The J segment lost 5 bases and the V segment lost 8 bases, leaving 11 bases of the junction unmatched. The DNA of the CDR3 is TGTGCCAGCGCCCGACCGGGACAGAATTATGGCTACACCTTC. Protein: CASARPGQNYGYTF.

There are a few counts of this clone. This rearrangement joins TRBV5-1 to TRBJ1-5; tentative D call: TRBD1 (5 bases). The CDR3 loop spans 20 amino acids. From germline, CDR1 is SGHRS and CDR2 YFSETQ. The V end was cut by 0 bases, the J end by 0 bases, with 22 bases between. The CDR3: CASSLAREEGNLNSNQPQHF. As DNA, the CDR3 is TGCGCCAGCAGCTTGGCCCGGGAGGAGGGGAACCTCAATAGCAATCAGCCCCAGCATTTT.

This sequence joins TRBV10-3 and TRBJ2-7; 9 bases align to TRBD2. Trimming took 9 bases from V and 0 from J; bases not matched to a gene: 6. Germline V gives CDR1 ENHRY, CDR2 SYGVKD. The CDR3 consists of 14 residues. The chain's CDR3 is CAIRLAAGSYEQYF. CDR3 coding DNA: TGTGCCATTCGACTAGCGGCCGGCTCCTACGAGCAGTACTTC.

This CDR3 reads CASSWGVGRPDSPLHF. The CDR3 DNA reads as TGTGCCAGCAGCTGGGGTGTAGGACGTCCGGATTCACCCCTCCACTTT. This chain connects TRBV5-6 to TRBJ1-6; no clear D. Trimming removed 3 bases from V and 8 bases from J, with 18 bases in between. The CDR3 has 16 amino acids. Germline V gene data show CDR1 as SGHDT and CDR2 as YYEEEE.

The CDR3 reads CASSARGTTERTEAFF. The CDR3 nucleotides are TGTGCCAGCAGCGCTAGGGGGACAACTGAACGCACTGAAGCTTTCTTT. This chain joins TRBV9 and TRBJ1-1; maybe TRBD1 (6 bases). Germline V lookup: CDR1 SGDLS, CDR2 YYNGEE. Trimming took 3 bases from V and 4 from J, leaving 19 bases between them. The CDR3 length is 16 residues.

The gene calls are TRBV28 and TRBJ1-5, with 8 bases aligning to TRBD1. Losses at the gene ends were 8 bases for V and 4 bases for J; bases not matched to a gene: 13. Germline V gene lookup returns CDR1 MDHEN and CDR2 SYDVKM. The CDR3 contains 16 residues. The CDR3 DNA sequence: TGTGCCAGCCAATCCATTACGGACAGGGATAATCAGCCCCAGCATTTT. Translation: CASQSITDRDNQPQHF.

V and J are TRBV2 and TRBJ2-5; 13 bases fit TRBD2. V lost 7 bases to trimming and J lost 5 bases; unmatched junction nucleotides: 7. The CDR3 loop spans 15 amino acids. From germline, CDR1 is SNHLY and CDR2 FYNNEI. In DNA form, the CDR3 reads TGTGCCAGCACCCCGACTAGCGGGGGGTCGGAGACCCAGTACTTC. It encodes CASTPTSGGSETQYF.

V usage is TRBV27 and J usage is TRBJ1-5, with 10 bases that match TRBD1. Germline-derived CDR1 and CDR2 are MNHEY and SMNVEV (reference sequence). There are 15 residues in the CDR3. Trimming took 4 bases from V and 7 from J; bases not matched to a gene: 7. The CDR3 DNA reads as TGTGCCAGCAGTTCTATTGGACAGGGGGAACAGCCCCAGCATTTT. It specifies CASSSIGQGEQPQHF.

The J gene is TRBJ1-1, the V gene TRBV6-1; unclear D gene. V was shortened by 5 bases and J by 4 bases, with 8 bases between the two germline ends. CDR1 is MNHNS and CDR2 is SASEGT in the germline V gene. There are 12 residues in the CDR3. CDR3 in amino acids: CASSLKSTEAFF. CDR3 DNA sequence: TGTGCCAGCAGTTTAAAGAGCACTGAAGCTTTCTTT.

The chain is built from TRBV10-1 and TRBJ2-3; D is undetermined. Germline values: CDR1 WNHNN, CDR2 SYGVQD (reference sequence). Trimming pared 8 bases from V and 0 bases from J, leaving 15 bases between. The CDR3 is 15 residues long. The CDR3 spells CASSRTASSTDTQYF. The CDR3 bases are TGCGCCAGCTCAAGGACGGCGTCTAGCACAGATACGCAGTATTTT.

This chain joins TRBV19 and TRBJ1-4; tentatively, D is TRBD1 (6 bases). V lost 6 bases, J lost 2 bases, and 13 bases lay in between. The germline gives CDR1 LNHDA, CDR2 SQIVND (reference sequence). The CDR3 has 15 amino acids. In DNA form, the CDR3 reads TGTGCCAGTAGGCTCGGACAGCGGACTAATGAAAAACTGTTTTTT. This gives the protein CASRLGQRTNEKLFF.

The V call is TRBV2, the J call TRBJ2-7, with D possibly TRBD1 on 6 matching bases. This CDR3 spans 15 amino acids. Trimming cost V 0 bases and J 2 bases, with 11 bases left between them. The germline V gene encodes CDR1 SNHLY and CDR2 FYNNEI. Here the CDR3 DNA reads TGTGCCAGCAGTGAAGCGCTCCACAGGGCCTACGAGCAGTACTTC. Its translation: CASSEALHRAYEQYF.

This clone showed up just a few times. This specimen includes other DNA sequences encoding the same CDR3. The chain joins TRBV2 to TRBJ2-7; possibly TRBD1 for D (6 bases). The CDR3 is 10 residues long. Per germline, CDR1 SNHLY and CDR2 FYNNEI. V dropped 3 bases and J dropped 12 bases, with 9 bases sitting between them. The CDR3 protein is CASSDRGRYF. DNA of the CDR3: TGTGCCAGCAGTGACAGGGGTCGGTACTTC. Filled out from reference TRBV2 and TRBJ2-7, the complete variable domain reads EPEVTQTPSHQVTQMGQEVILRCVPISNHLYFYWYRQILGQKVEFLVSFYNNEISEKSEIFDDQFSVERPDGSNFTLKIRSTKLEDSAMYFCASSDRGRYFGPGTRLTVT.

The chain combines TRBV24-1 with TRBJ2-5; D gene ambiguous. Germline CDR1 is KGHDR and CDR2 is SFDVKD. Trimming pared 5 bases from V and 4 bases from J, leaving 4 bases between. The CDR3 sequence is 11 residues long. The chain's CDR3 is CATSVGETQYF. CDR3 DNA: TGTGCCACCAGTGTCGGAGAGACCCAGTACTTC.

This rearrangement joins TRBV29-1 to TRBJ1-4, with 10 nucleotides matching TRBD1. The V and J ends lost 7 bases and 8 bases, in that order; junction bases with no gene match: 7. The CDR3 runs to 13 residues. Germline lookup yields CDR1 SQVTM and CDR2 ANQGSEA. In DNA, the CDR3 is TGCAGCGGCCGACAGGGGGCAAGGGAAAAACTGTTTTTT. Translating gives CSGRQGAREKLFF.

The gene calls are TRBV7-9 and TRBJ1-6, with D uncertain. From germline, CDR1 is SEHNR and CDR2 FQNEAQ (reference sequence). The CDR3 extends over 16 amino acids. V was shortened by 2 bases and J by 2 bases, with 10 bases between the two germline ends. CDR3 in DNA: TGTGCCAGCAGCTTATCCGTGGAGGCCTATAATTCACCCCTCCACTTT. It is translated as CASSLSVEAYNSPLHF.

V is TRBV7-8 and J is TRBJ1-2; no firm D call. The CDR3 is 16 residues long. CDR1 and CDR2 from the germline V gene are SGHVS and FQNEAQ. V was pared by 5 bases and J by 2 bases, with 18 bases between. The CDR3 protein is CASSPPGFLANYGYTF. The CDR3 DNA reads as TGTGCCAGCAGCCCTCCAGGATTTTTGGCCAACTATGGCTACACCTTC.

This clone was seen a few times. This chain joins TRBV6-1 and TRBJ1-6; D is possibly TRBD1 (5 bases). With 2 bases removed from V and 9 bases from J, the gap between germline ends came to 11 bases. Germline lookup yields CDR1 MNHNS and CDR2 SASEGT. CDR3 length equals 14 residues. The CDR3 spells CASSEKGQSSPLHF. The CDR3 DNA is TGTGCCAGCAGTGAAAAGGGGCAGAGTTCACCCCTCCACTTT.

The chain carries TRBV10-3 and TRBJ1-5, with D unclear. The CDR3 loop spans 13 amino acids. Germline CDR1 ENHRY, CDR2 SYGVKD. Trimming stripped 2 bases from V and 5 bases from J, with 7 bases between. The CDR3 nucleotides read TGTGCCATCAGTGAGGGTCGAGATCAGCCCCAGCATTTT. Encoded protein: CAISEGRDQPQHF.

This chain connects TRBV24-1 to TRBJ2-1; TRBD2 matches 10 bases. Germline assignment: CDR1 KGHDR and CDR2 SFDVKD. CDR3 length: 17 amino acids. V lost 5 bases and J lost 8; bases outside the gene matches: 14. This CDR3 reads CATSGRTKREGRDEQFF. In DNA, the CDR3 is TGTGCCACCAGTGGCCGCACAAAGCGGGAGGGCCGAGATGAGCAGTTCTTC.

The gene calls are TRBV5-8 and TRBJ1-5; TRBD1 is a possible D gene (5 bases). Germline assignment: CDR1 SGHTS and CDR2 YDEGEE. The CDR3 has 16 amino acids. Trimming shortened V by 6 bases and J by 2 bases, and 18 bases separated the two germline ends. The DNA for the CDR3 is TGTGCCAGCAACGAACTAGTATGGGACGGCAATCAGCCCCAGCATTTT. As protein: CASNELVWDGNQPQHF.

The chain recombines TRBV27 with TRBJ1-1, with D perhaps TRBD1 (6 bases). V was cut by 2 bases and J by 5 bases, with 12 bases left in between. The CDR3 sequence is 14 residues long. CDR1 is MNHEY, CDR2 SMNVEV, per germline (reference sequence). CDR3 coding DNA: TGTGCCAGCAGTTTAGTCAGGGGCATTACTGAAGCTTTCTTT. It encodes CASSLVRGITEAFF.

This rearrangement joins TRBV10-3 to TRBJ2-7; TRBD2 aligns across 10 bases. Unmatched junction bases numbered 1, after V lost 4 bases and J lost 4 bases. Germline-derived CDR1 and CDR2 are ENHRY and SYGVKD. The CDR3 has 13 residues. The CDR3 loop reads CAISGTSGYEQYF. CDR3 DNA: TGTGCCATCAGTGGGACTAGCGGATACGAGCAGTACTTC.

V usage is TRBV6-6 and J usage is TRBJ1-2, with D uncertain. The CDR3 has 12 residues. V shed 2 bases and J shed 6 bases, with 7 bases lying between them. Germline loops: CDR1 MNHNY, CDR2 SVGAGI (reference sequence). CDR3: CASSYREDGYTF. CDR3 coding DNA: TGTGCCAGCAGTTACAGGGAGGATGGCTACACCTTC.

This chain links TRBV7-3 with TRBJ2-6, with D unclear. V lost 5 bases and J 0 bases, leaving 11 bases between the germline ends. The CDR3 sequence is 16 residues long. In germline, CDR1 is SGHTA, CDR2 FQGTGA. The CDR3 sequence is CASSPNHNSGANVLTF. DNA for the CDR3: TGTGCCAGCAGCCCCAACCATAACTCTGGGGCCAACGTCCTGACTTTC.